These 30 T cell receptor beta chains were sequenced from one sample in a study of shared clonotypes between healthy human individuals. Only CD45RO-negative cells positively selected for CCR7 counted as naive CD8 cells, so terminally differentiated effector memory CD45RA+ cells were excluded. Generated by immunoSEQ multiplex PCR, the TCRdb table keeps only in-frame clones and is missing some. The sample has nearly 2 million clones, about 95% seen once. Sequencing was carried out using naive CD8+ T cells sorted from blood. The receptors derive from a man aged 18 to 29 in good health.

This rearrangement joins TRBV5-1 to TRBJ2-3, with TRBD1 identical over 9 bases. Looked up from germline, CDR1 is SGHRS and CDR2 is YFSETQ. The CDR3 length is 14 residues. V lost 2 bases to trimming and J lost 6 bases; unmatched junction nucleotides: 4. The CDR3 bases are TGCGCCAGCAGCTTAGGACAGGGGTACGATACGCAGTATTTT. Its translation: CASSLGQGYDTQYF.

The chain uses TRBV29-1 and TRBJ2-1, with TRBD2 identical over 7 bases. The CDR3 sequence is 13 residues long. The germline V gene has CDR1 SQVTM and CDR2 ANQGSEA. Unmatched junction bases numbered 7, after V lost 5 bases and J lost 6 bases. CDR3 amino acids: CSVLADLGNEQFF. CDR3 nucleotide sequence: TGCAGCGTTCTAGCGGACCTTGGCAATGAGCAGTTCTTC.

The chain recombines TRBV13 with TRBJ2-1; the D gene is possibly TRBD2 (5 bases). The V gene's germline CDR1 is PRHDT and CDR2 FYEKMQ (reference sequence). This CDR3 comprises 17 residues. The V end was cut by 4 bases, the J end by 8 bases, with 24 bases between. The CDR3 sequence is CASSSTAAGPPGDEQFF. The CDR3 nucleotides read TGTGCCAGCAGCTCCACCGCGGCGGGCCCGCCTGGTGATGAGCAGTTCTTC.

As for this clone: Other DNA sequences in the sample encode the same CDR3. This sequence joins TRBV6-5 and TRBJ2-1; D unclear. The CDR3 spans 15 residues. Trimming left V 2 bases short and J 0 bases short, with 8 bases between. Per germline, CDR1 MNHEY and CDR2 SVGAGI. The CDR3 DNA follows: TGTGCCAGCAGTTACAGTCAAAGCTCCTACAATGAGCAGTTCTTC. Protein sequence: CASSYSQSSYNEQFF.

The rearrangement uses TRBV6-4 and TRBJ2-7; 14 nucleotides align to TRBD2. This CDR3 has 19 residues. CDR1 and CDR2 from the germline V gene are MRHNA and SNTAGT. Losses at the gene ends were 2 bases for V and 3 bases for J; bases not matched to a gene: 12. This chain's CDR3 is CASSDPGLAGGYVNYEQYF. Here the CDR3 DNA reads TGTGCCAGCAGTGACCCCGGACTAGCGGGAGGCTATGTCAACTACGAGCAGTACTTC.

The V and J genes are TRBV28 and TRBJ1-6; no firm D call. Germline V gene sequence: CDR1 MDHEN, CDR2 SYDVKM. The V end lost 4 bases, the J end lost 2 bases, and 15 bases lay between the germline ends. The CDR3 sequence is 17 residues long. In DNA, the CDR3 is TGTGCCAGCAGTTCATCGGCAGGAGTGACCTATAATTCACCCCTCCACTTT. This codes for CASSSSAGVTYNSPLHF.

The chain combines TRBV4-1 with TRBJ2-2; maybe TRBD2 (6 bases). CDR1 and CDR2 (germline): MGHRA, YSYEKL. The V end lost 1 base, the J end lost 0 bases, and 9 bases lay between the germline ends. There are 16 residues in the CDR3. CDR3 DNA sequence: TGCGCCAGCAGCCAAGTGGCGGGGTCGAACACCGGGGAGCTGTTTTTT. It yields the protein CASSQVAGSNTGELFF.

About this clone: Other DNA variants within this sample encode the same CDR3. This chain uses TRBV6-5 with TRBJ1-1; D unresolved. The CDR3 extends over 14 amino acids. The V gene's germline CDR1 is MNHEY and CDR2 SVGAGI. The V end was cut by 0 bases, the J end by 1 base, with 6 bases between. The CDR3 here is CASSYSRGNTEAFF. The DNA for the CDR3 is TGTGCCAGCAGTTACTCCCGGGGGAACACTGAAGCTTTCTTT.

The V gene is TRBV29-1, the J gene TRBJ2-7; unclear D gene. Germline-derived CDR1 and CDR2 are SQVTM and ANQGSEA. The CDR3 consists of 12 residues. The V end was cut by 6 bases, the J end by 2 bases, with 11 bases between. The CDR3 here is CSVSDPPYEQYF. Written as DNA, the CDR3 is TGCAGCGTCTCAGATCCCCCCTACGAGCAGTACTTC.

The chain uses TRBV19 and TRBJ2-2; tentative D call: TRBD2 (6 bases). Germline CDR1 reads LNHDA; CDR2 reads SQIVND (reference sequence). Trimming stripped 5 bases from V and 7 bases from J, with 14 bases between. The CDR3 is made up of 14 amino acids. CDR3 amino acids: CASSFSSANGELFF. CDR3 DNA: TGTGCCAGTAGTTTCTCTAGCGCCAACGGGGAGCTGTTTTTT. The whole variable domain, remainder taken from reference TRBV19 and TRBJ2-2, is DGGITQSPKYLFRKEGQNVTLSCEQNLNHDAMYWYRQDPGQGLRLIYYSQIVNDFQKGDIAEGYSVSREKKESFPLTVTSAQKNPTAFYLCASSFSSANGELFFGEGSRLTVL.

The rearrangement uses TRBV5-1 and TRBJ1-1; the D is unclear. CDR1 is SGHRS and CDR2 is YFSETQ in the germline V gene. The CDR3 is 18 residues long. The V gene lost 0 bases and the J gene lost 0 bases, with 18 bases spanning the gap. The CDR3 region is CASSLAGGLAEMNTEAFF. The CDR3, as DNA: TGCGCCAGCAGCTTGGCCGGCGGATTGGCTGAAATGAACACTGAAGCTTTCTTT.

CDR3: CAWTSAITNEKLFF. The CDR3 nucleotides are TGTGCCTGGACTTCAGCAATAACTAATGAAAAACTGTTTTTT. This sequence joins TRBV30 and TRBJ1-4; D uncertain. Trimming left V 4 bases short and J 1 base short, with 10 bases between. The CDR3 runs to 14 residues. Germline CDR1 and CDR2: GTSNPN and SVGIG (reference sequence).

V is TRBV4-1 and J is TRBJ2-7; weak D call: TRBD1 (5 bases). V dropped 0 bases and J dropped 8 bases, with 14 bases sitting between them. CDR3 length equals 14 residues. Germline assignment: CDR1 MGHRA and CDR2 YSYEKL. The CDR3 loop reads CASSQDPGDRKQYF. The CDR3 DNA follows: TGCGCCAGCAGCCAAGATCCGGGCGACAGAAAGCAGTACTTC.

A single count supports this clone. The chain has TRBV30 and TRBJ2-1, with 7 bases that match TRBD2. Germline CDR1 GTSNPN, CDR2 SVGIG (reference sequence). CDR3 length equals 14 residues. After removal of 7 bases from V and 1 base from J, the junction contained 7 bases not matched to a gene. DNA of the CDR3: TGTGCCTCAACCCCGGGAGGATCCTACAATGAGCAGTTCTTC. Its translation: CASTPGGSYNEQFF.

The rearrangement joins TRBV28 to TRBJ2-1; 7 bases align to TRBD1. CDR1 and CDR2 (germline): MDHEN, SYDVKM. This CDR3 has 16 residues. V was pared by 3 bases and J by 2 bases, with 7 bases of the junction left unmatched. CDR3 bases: TGTGCCAGCAGTTTTCGGGACAGTGTAACCTACAATGAGCAGTTCTTC. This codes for CASSFRDSVTYNEQFF.

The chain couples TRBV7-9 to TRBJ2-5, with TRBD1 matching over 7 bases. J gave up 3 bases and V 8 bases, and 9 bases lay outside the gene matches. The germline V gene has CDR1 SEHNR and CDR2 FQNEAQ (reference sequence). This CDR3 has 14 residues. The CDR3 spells CASGDVGTEETQYF. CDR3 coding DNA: TGTGCCAGCGGCGACGTTGGGACAGAAGAGACCCAGTACTTC.

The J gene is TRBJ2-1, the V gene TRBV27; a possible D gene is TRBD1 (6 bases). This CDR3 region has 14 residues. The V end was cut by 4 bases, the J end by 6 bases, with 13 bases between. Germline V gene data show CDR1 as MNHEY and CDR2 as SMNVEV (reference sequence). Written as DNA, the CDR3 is TGTGCCAGCAGTTCAGGGGAATATGTCAATGAGCAGTTCTTC. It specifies CASSSGEYVNEQFF.

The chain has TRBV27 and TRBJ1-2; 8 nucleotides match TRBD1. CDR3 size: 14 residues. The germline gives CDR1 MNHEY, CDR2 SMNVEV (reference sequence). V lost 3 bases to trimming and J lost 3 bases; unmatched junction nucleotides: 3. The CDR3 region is CASSLVTGDYGYTF. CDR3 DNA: TGTGCCAGCAGTTTGGTGACAGGGGACTATGGCTACACCTTC.

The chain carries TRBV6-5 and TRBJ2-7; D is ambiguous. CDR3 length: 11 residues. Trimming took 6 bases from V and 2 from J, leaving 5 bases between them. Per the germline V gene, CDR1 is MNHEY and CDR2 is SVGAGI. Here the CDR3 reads CASSAAYEQYF. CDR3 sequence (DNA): TGTGCCAGCAGCGCAGCCTACGAGCAGTACTTC.

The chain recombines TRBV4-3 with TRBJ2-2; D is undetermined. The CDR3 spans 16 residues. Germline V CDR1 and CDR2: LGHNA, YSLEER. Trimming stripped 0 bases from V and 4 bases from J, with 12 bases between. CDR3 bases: TGCGCCAGCAGCCAAGACGGCAGATACGGCACCGGGGAGCTGTTTTTT. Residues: CASSQDGRYGTGELFF.

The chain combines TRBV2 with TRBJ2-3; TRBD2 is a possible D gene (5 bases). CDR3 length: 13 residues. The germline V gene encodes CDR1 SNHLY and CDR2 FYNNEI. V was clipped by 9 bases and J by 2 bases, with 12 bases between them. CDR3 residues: CASCAGHTDTQYF. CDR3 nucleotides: TGTGCCAGTTGCGCGGGCCACACAGATACGCAGTATTTT.

The chain's CDR3 is CASSINGYEQYF. CDR3 nucleotides: TGCGCCAGCAGCATAAACGGCTACGAGCAGTACTTC. V is TRBV5-1 and J is TRBJ2-7; D ambiguous. V lost 4 bases and J 3 bases, leaving 8 bases between the germline ends. This CDR3 region has 12 residues. Germline V gene sequence: CDR1 SGHRS, CDR2 YFSETQ.

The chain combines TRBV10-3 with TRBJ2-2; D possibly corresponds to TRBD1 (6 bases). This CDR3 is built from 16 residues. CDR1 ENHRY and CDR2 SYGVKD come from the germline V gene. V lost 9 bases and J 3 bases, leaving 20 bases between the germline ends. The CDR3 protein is CAISTPGVRDTGELFF. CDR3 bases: TGTGCCATTTCGACTCCAGGGGTTAGGGACACCGGGGAGCTGTTTTTT.

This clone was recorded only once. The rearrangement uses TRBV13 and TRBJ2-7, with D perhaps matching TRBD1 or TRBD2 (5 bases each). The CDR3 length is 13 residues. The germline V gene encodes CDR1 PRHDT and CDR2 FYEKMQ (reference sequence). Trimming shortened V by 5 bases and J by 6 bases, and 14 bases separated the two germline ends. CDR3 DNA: TGTGCCAGCAGCCCCGGGGCTTCGGGCGAGCAGTACTTC. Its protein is CASSPGASGEQYF. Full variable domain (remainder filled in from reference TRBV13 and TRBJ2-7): AAGVIQSPRHLIKEKRETATLKCYPIPRHDTVYWYQQGPGQDPQFLISFYEKMQSDKGSIPDRFSAQQFSDYHSELNMSSLELGDSALYFCASSPGASGEQYFGPGTRLTVT.

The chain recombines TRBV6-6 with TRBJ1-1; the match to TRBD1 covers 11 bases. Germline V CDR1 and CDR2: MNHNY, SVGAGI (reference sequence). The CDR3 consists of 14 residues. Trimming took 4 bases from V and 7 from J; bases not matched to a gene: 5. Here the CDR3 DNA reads TGTGCCAGCAGTTGGGGACAGGGGGGCGGTGAAGCTTTCTTT. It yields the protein CASSWGQGGGEAFF.

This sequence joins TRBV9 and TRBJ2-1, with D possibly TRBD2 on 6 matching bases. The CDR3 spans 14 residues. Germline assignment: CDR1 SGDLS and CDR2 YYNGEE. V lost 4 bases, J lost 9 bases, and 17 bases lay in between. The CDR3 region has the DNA TGTGCCAGCAGCATTAGCGGATCCACCAGTGAGCAGTTCTTC. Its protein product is CASSISGSTSEQFF.

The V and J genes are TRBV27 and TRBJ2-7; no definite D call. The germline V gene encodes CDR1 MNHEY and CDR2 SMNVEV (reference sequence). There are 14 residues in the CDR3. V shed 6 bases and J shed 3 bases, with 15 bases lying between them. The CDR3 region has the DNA TGTGCCAGCAGCCCCTCTCCCCACGGCTACGAGCAGTACTTC. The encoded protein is CASSPSPHGYEQYF.

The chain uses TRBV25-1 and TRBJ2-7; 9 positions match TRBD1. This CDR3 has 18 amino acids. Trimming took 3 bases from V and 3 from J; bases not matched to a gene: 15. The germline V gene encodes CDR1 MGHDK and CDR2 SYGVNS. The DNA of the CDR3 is TGTGCCAGCAGTGATACCGCAGGGGACAGGGTTTGGGACTACGAGCAGTACTTC. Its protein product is CASSDTAGDRVWDYEQYF.

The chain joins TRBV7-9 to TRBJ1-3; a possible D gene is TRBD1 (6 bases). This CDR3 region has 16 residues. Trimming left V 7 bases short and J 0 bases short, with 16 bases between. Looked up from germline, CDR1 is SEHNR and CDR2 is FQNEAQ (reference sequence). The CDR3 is CASTFGGAPSGNTIYF. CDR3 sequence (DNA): TGTGCCAGCACCTTTGGGGGGGCGCCCTCTGGAAACACCATATATTTT.

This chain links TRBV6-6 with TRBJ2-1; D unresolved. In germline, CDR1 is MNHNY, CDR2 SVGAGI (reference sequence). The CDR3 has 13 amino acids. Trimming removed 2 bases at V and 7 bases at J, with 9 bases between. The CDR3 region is CASSYPSENEQFF. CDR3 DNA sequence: TGTGCCAGCAGTTACCCCAGTGAAAATGAGCAGTTCTTC.